The rows below give T cell receptor beta chains drawn from one sample of a study of long-term antiretroviral therapy in people with HIV. Generated by immunoSEQ multiplex PCR, the TCRdb table keeps only in-frame clones and is missing some. The sample carries 15,000 to 20,000 clones, approximately 86% recorded once. Sequencing used unsorted PBMCs, obtained 2.1 years after starting antiretroviral therapy. These receptors were taken from a young man with HIV. Each CDR3 is given with its conserved first and last residue. The D gene is left open where the match is weak. Size is stated for part of the rows, as once, few or many counts, or as a class when the clone is expanded.

>.|TRBV7-2|TRBJ1-1|.
TGTGCCAGCAGCCTTCTCGGGGGCCGCGACACTGAAGCTTTCTTT
CASSLLGGRDTEAFF
>.|TRBV28|TRBJ2-7|TRBD2
TGTGCCAGCAGTTTAGAAGGGAGGGCTAGCGGGACTCACGAGCAGTACTTC
CASSLEGRASGTHEQYF
>few|TRBV4-1|TRBJ2-1|TRBD2
TGCGCCAGCAGCCAAGATGGGCGGGAGTATTACGGCTACAATGAGCAGTTCTTC
CASSQDGREYYGYNEQFF
>.|TRBV6-6|TRBJ1-3|.
TGTGCCAGCAGCTCACCCCAAGGGGGTGGGGGAAACACCATATATTTT
CASSSPQGGGGNTIYF
>.|TRBV9|TRBJ2-7|.
TGTGCCAGCAGCAACCGGGACGACTACGAGCAGTACTTC
CASSNRDDYEQYF
>.|TRBV7-3|TRBJ2-6|TRBD1
TGTGCCAGCAGTACCCAGGGGGCCGCTGGGGCCAACGTCCTGACTTTC
CASSTQGAAGANVLTF
>.|TRBV27|TRBJ2-1|.
TGTGCCAGCAGTTTAACGGCGGCCTCCTACAATGAGCAGTTCTTC
CASSLTAASYNEQFF
>.|TRBV27|TRBJ1-1|TRBD1
TGTGCCAGCAGTATCGGACAGGCTGGTGAAGCTTTCTTT
CASSIGQAGEAFF
>.|TRBV29-1|TRBJ2-3|.
TGCAGCGTTGTGGGGGACACAGATACGCAGTATTTT
CSVVGDTDTQYF
>.|TRBV7-9|TRBJ2-7|.
TGTGCCAGCAGCTTCCCGGGCGATCCCCCGGACGAGCAGTACTTC
CASSFPGDPPDEQYF
>.|TRBV20-1|TRBJ2-1|.
TGCAGTGGGAGAATCGGCAATGAGCAGTTCTTC
CSGRIGNEQFF
>.|TRBV6-6|TRBJ1-2|.
TGTGCCAGCAGTTACGGGGGGGACGGGGGTGGCTACACCTTC
CASSYGGDGGGYTF
>.|TRBV5-8|TRBJ1-2|.
TGTGCCAGCAGCTTGGCCACTAGAATCGGCGACTATGGCTACACCTTC
CASSLATRIGDYGYTF
>.|TRBV4-1|TRBJ2-4|.
TGCGCCAGCAGCCAAGGATCGGCAGGCGGGCTCGGCAAAAACATTCAGTACTTC
CASSQGSAGGLGKNIQYF
>.|TRBV5-1|TRBJ2-3|.
TGCGCCAGCAGCGCCACGGGACTCCCCTCGACTACAGATACGCAGTATTTT
CASSATGLPSTTDTQYF
>.|TRBV5-5|TRBJ2-7|.
TGTGCCAGCAGCGGGACCAGCTCCTACGAGCAGTACTTC
CASSGTSSYEQYF
>.|TRBV28|TRBJ2-7|.
TGTGCCAGCACAGGCGTACCTGGCTCCTACGAGCAGTACTTC
CASTGVPGSYEQYF
>.|TRBV4-2|TRBJ2-3|.
TGTGCCAGCAGCCAAGATGCAGGGCTCGGTACGCAGTATTTT
CASSQDAGLGTQYF
>.|TRBV28|TRBJ2-2|.
TGTGCCAGCAGCCTACAGAACACCGGGGAGCTGTTTTTT
CASSLQNTGELFF
>.|TRBV30|TRBJ2-7|.
TGTGCCTGGATCCCTTCGAGCTCCTACGAGCAGTACTTC
CAWIPSSSYEQYF
>.|TRBV7-9|TRBJ1-1|.
TGTGCCAGCAGTCCAAACGTTGAAGCTTTCTTT
CASSPNVEAFF
>.|TRBV6-1|TRBJ2-7|.
TGTGCCAGCAGTGAGTCTCTTCGGGGACGGTCGTTC
CASSESLRGRSF
>.|TRBV4-1|TRBJ2-7|.
TGCGCCAGCAGCCACGAGGGGGGAGCGTCGACCTACGAGCAGTACTTC
CASSHEGGASTYEQYF
>.|TRBV7-9|TRBJ2-1|TRBD1
TGTGCCAGCAGCCCCCGACAGGGGGTCTACAATGAGCAGTTCTTC
CASSPRQGVYNEQFF
>.|TRBV6-5|TRBJ1-5|.
TGTGCCAGCAGTTACTCAGTGACGGGCAATCAGCCCCAGCATTTT
CASSYSVTGNQPQHF
>.|TRBV9|TRBJ1-2|TRBD1
TGTGCCAGCAGCGCTAAACCAGGGGGGGAAAATGGCTACACCTTC
CASSAKPGGENGYTF
>.|TRBV4-3|TRBJ2-3|.
TGCGCCAGCAGCCAAGATTGGGCGGGTAGCACAGATACGCAGTATTTT
CASSQDWAGSTDTQYF
>.|TRBV7-9|TRBJ1-5|TRBD1
TGTGCCAGCAGCCTCGGACAGGGGGAACGGCCCCAGCATTTT
CASSLGQGERPQHF
>.|TRBV4-1|TRBJ1-5|.
TGCGCCAGCAGCCCCCAAATCTTCAGCAGGTCTCAGCCCCAGCATTTT
CASSPQIFSRSQPQHF
>.|TRBV10-3|TRBJ2-2|TRBD2
TGTGCCATCAGTGAGCGTGCGGGAGGGCCTATCGGGGAGCTGTTTTTT
CAISERAGGPIGELFF
>.|TRBV14|TRBJ2-5|.
TGTGCCAGCAGCCAAGATCTAGAAGAGACCCAGTACTTC
CASSQDLEETQYF
>once|TRBV7-8|TRBJ1-2|.
TGTGCCAGCAGCTTAGGCAGGGGCCAAAACTATGGCTACACCTTC
CASSLGRGQNYGYTF
>once|TRBV7-2|TRBJ1-4|.
TGTGCCACCAGAGCAAGCGGGGGTGAAAAACTGTTTTTT
CATRASGGEKLFF
>.|TRBV6-1|TRBJ2-7|TRBD2
TGTGCCAGTGATAGGACTAGCGGGACCTACGAGCAGTACTTC
CASDRTSGTYEQYF
>.|TRBV11-1|TRBJ1-5|.
TGTGCCAGCAGCTTATGGGGGGGCCCGGACCAGCCCCAGCATTTT
CASSLWGGPDQPQHF
>.|TRBV5-4|TRBJ2-7|.
TGTGCCAGCAGCGCGGACTTTACCTACGAGCAGTACTTC
CASSADFTYEQYF
>once|TRBV4-1|TRBJ2-7|TRBD1
TGCGCCAGCAGCCAGACCGGGACAGCCTACTACGAGCAGTACTTC
CASSQTGTAYYEQYF
>.|TRBV18|TRBJ2-1|.
TGTGCCAGCTCACCGGCACAGGGAGGCTTCTTC
CASSPAQGGFF
>.|TRBV11-1|TRBJ2-1|TRBD2
TGTGCCAGCAGCTTGACGGGGGGCTCCTACAATGAGCAGTTCTTC
CASSLTGGSYNEQFF
>.|TRBV7-2|TRBJ1-1|.
TGTGCCAGCAGCTCCCACAGGGTCATGAACACTGAAGCTTTCTTT
CASSSHRVMNTEAFF
>.|TRBV6-5|TRBJ2-7|TRBD1
TGTGCCAGCAGTTACCCTCCGACAGGGGGCTACGAGCAGTACTTC
CASSYPPTGGYEQYF
>.|TRBV5-6|TRBJ1-2|TRBD1
TGTGCCAGCAGCCCCGAAGGGACAGGAATTGGCCTCAACTATGGCTACACCTTC
CASSPEGTGIGLNYGYTF
>few|TRBV27|TRBJ1-5|.
TGTGCCAGCAGTTTATTTTGGAGGGATCAGCCCCAGCATTTT
CASSLFWRDQPQHF
>once|TRBV6-1|TRBJ2-7|TRBD1
TGTGCCAGCAGTGAAACAGGGGGTTTCGAGCAGTACTTC
CASSETGGFEQYF